The following is a T cell receptor (beta chain) sequence with its context. The same CDR3 can be traced to other DNA sequences in this sample. The sample is drawn from a study of blood T cell repertoires in COVID-19. Study-level information: From the United States, Italy and Spain came samples of acute and convalescent COVID-19. The cDNA or gDNA used as material had been derived from T cells, B-cell-depleted T cells, or PBMCs.

The CDR3 sequence is 15 residues long. The junction had 2 bases not matched to a gene; V was cut back by 0 bases and J by 3 bases. Germline CDR1 is SGHNT and CDR2 is YYREEE (reference sequence). In the study's own analysis: Estimated nucleated cell counts came from reference gene primer amplification. The protocol was immunoSEQ multiplex PCR, while the TCRdb copy is restricted to in-frame clones and leaves out a portion. That table gives V, J and clone size, and the DNA gave D and trimming. The repertoire holds about 170,000 clones, with around 76% as singletons. The sequencing input was peripheral blood. This TCR was sampled from a woman in her 70s with acute or convalescent COVID-19. The chain uses TRBV5-4 and TRBJ2-2; 7 nucleotides line up with TRBD1. As DNA, the CDR3 is TGTGCCAGCAGCTTGGGGACAGGCGACACCGGGGAGCTGTTTTTT. Encoded protein: CASSLGTGDTGELFF. The full variable domain, its missing parts supplied by reference TRBV5-4 and TRBJ2-2, is ETGVTQSPTHLIKTRGQQVTLRCSSQSGHNTVSWYQQALGQGPQFIFQYYREEENGRGNFPPRFSGLQFPNYSSELNVNALELDDSALYLCASSLGTGDTGELFFGEGSRLTVL.